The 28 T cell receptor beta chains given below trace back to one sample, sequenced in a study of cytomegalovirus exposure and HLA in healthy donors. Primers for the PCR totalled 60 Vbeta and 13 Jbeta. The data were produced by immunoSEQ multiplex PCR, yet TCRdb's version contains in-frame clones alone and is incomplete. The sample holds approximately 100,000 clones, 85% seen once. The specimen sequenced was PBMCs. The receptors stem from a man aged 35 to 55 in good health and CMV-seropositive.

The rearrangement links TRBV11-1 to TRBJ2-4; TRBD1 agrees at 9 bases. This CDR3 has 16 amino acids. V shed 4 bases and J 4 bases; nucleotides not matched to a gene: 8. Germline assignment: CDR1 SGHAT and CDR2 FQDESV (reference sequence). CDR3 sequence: CASSSTRDRVKNIQYF. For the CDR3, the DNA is TGTGCCAGCAGCTCCACCCGGGACAGGGTGAAAAACATTCAGTACTTC.

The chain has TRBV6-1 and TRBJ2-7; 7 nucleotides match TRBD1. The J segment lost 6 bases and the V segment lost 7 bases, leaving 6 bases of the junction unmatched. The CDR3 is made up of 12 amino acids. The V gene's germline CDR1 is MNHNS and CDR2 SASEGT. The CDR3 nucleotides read TGTGCCAGCATCATCCCAGGGGGCGAGCAGTACTTC. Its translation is CASIIPGGEQYF.

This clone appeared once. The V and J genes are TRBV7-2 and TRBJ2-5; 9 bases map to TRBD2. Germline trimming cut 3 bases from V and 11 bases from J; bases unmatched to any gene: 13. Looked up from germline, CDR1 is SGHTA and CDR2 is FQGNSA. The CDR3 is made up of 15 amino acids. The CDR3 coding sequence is TGTGCCAGCAGCTTCTATGGACTAGCGCGTTGGGAGCAGTACTTC. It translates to CASSFYGLARWEQYF. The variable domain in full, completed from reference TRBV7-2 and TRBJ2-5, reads GAGVSQSPSNKVTEKGKDVELRCDPISGHTALYWYRQSLGQGLEFLIYFQGNSAPDKSGLPSDRFSAERTGGSVSTLTIQRTQQEDSAVYLCASSFYGLARWEQYFGPGTRLLVL.

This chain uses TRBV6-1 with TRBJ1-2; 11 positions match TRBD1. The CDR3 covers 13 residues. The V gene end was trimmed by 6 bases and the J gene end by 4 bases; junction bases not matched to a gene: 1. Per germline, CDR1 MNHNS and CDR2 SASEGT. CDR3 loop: CASRGTGGYGYTF. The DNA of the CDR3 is TGTGCCAGCAGGGGGACAGGGGGCTATGGCTACACCTTC.

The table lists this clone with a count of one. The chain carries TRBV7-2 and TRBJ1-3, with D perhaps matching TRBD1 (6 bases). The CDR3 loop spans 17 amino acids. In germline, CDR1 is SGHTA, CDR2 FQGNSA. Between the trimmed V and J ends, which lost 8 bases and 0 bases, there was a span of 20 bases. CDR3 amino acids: CASSARTDSLSGNTIYF. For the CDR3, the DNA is TGTGCCAGCTCCGCCCGGACGGACAGCCTCTCTGGAAACACCATATATTTT.

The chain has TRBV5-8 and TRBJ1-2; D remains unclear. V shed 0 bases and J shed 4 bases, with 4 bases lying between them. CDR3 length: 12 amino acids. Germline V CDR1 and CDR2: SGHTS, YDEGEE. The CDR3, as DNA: TGTGCCAGCAGCTTGGGACTCTATGGCTACACCTTC. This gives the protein CASSLGLYGYTF.

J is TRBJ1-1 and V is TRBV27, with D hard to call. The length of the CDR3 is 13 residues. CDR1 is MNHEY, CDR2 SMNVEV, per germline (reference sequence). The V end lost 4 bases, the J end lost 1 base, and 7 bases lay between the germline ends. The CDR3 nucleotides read TGTGCCAGCAGTTCCAACACGAACACTGAAGCTTTCTTT. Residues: CASSSNTNTEAFF.

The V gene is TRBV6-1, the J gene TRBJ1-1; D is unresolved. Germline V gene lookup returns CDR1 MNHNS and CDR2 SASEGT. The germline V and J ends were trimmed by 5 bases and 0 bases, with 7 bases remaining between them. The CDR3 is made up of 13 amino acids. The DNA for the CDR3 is TGTGCCAGCAGTTCCGGGTTGAACACTGAAGCTTTCTTT. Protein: CASSSGLNTEAFF.

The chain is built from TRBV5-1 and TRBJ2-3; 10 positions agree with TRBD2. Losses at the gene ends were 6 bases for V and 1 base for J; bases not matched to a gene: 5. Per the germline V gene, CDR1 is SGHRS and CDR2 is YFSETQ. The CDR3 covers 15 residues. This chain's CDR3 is CASMRLAGGTDTQYF. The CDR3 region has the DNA TGCGCCAGCATGAGACTAGCGGGTGGCACAGATACGCAGTATTTT.

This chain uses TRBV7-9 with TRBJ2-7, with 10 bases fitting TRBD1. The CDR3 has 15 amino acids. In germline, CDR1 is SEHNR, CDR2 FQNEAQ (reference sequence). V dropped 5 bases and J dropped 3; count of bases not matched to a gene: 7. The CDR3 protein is CASSPLGTGVYEQYF. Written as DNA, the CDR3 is TGTGCCAGCAGCCCCTTAGGGACAGGGGTCTACGAGCAGTACTTC.

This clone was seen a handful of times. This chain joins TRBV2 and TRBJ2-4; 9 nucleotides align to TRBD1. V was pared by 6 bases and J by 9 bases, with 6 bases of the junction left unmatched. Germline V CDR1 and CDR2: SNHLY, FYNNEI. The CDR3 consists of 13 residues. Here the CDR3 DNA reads TGTGCCAGCAGAAGGACAGGGGACGGCATTCAGTACTTC. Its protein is CASRRTGDGIQYF.

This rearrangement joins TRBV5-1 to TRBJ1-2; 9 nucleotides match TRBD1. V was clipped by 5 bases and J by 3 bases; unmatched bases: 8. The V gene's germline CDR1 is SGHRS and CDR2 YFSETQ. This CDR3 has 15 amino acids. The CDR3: CASRERGQGDYGYTF. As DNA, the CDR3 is TGCGCCAGCAGGGAAAGGGGACAGGGTGACTATGGCTACACCTTC.

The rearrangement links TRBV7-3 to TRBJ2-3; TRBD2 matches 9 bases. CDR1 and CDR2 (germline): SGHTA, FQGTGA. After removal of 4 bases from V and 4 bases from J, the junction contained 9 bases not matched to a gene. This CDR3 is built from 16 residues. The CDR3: CASSSLAGTSADTQYF. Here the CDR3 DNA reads TGTGCCAGCAGCTCGCTAGCGGGAACCTCCGCAGATACGCAGTATTTT.

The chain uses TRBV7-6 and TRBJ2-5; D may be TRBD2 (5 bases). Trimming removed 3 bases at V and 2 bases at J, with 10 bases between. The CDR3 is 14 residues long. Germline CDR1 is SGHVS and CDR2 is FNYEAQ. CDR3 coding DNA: TGTGCCAGCAGCTTTTCTACGGGGCAAGAGACCCAGTACTTC. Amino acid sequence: CASSFSTGQETQYF.

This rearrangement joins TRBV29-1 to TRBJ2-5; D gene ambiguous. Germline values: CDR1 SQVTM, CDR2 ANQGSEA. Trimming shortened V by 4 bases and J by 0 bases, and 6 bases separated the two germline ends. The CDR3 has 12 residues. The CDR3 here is CSVAGYQETQYF. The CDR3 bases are TGCAGCGTTGCCGGGTACCAAGAGACCCAGTACTTC.

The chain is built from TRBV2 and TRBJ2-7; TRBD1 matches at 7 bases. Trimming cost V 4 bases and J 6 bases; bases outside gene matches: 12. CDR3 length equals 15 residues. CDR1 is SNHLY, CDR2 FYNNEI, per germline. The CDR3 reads CASSAPRTGWGEQYF. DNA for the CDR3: TGTGCCAGCAGTGCCCCCCGGACAGGATGGGGCGAGCAGTACTTC. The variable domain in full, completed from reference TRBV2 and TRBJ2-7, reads EPEVTQTPSHQVTQMGQEVILRCVPISNHLYFYWYRQILGQKVEFLVSFYNNEISEKSEIFDDQFSVERPDGSNFTLKIRSTKLEDSAMYFCASSAPRTGWGEQYFGPGTRLTVT.

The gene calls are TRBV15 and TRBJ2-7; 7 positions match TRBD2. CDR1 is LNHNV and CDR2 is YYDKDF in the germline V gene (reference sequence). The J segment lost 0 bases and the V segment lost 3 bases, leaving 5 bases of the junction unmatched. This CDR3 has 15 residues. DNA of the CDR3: TGTGCCACCAGCAGGGGAGGGAGGCTCTCCTACGAGCAGTACTTC. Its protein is CATSRGGRLSYEQYF.

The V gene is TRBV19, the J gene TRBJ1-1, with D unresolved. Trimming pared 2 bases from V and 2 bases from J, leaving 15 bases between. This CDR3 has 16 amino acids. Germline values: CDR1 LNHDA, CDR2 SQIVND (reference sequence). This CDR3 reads CASSIPQELSNTEAFF. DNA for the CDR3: TGTGCCAGTAGTATACCGCAGGAACTTTCAAACACTGAAGCTTTCTTT.

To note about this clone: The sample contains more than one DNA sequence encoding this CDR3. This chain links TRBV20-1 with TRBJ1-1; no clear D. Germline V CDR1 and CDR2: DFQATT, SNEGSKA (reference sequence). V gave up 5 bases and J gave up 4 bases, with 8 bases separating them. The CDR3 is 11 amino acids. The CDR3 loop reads CSAEGSTEAFF. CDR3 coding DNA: TGCAGTGCTGAAGGGAGCACTGAAGCTTTCTTT.

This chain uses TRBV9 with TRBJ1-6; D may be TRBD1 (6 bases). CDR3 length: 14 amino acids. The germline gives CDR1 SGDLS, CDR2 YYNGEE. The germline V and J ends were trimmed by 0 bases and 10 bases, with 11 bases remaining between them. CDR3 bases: TGTGCCAGCAGCGTAGTGGGGGCAGGATCACCCCTCCACTTT. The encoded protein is CASSVVGAGSPLHF.

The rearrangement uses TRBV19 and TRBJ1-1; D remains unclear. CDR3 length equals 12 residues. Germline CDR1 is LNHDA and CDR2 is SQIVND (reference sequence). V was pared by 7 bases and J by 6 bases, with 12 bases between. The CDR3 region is CASKGVRAEAFF. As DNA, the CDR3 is TGTGCCAGTAAGGGAGTTCGGGCTGAAGCTTTCTTT.

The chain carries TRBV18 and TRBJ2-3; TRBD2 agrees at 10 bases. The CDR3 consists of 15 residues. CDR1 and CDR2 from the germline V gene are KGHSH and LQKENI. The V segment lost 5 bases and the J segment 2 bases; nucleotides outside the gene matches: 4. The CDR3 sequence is CASSGLADLTDTQYF. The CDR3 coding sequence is TGTGCCAGCTCAGGACTAGCGGACCTCACAGATACGCAGTATTTT.

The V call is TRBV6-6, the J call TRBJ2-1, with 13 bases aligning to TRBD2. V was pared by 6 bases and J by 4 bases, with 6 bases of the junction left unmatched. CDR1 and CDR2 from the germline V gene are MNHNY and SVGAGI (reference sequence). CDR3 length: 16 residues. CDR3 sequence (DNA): TGTGCCAGCAGCGAAAGGACTAGCGGGAGTTACAATGAGCAGTTCTTC. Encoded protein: CASSERTSGSYNEQFF.

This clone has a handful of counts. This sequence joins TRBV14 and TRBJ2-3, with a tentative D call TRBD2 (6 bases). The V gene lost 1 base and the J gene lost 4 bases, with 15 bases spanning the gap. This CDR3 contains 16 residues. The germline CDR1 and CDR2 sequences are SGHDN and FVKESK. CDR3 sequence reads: CASSQVSLGGADTQYF. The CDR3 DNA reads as TGTGCCAGCAGCCAAGTGAGCCTGGGGGGAGCAGATACGCAGTATTTT.

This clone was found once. CDR3 protein: CSVEDRDRVYGYTF. CDR3 nucleotide sequence: TGCAGCGTTGAAGATCGGGACAGGGTGTACGGCTACACCTTC. The chain couples TRBV29-1 to TRBJ1-2; 9 bases fit TRBD1. Germline CDR1 is SQVTM and CDR2 is ANQGSEA. Losses at the gene ends were 0 bases for V and 8 bases for J; bases not matched to a gene: 7. The CDR3 consists of 14 residues.

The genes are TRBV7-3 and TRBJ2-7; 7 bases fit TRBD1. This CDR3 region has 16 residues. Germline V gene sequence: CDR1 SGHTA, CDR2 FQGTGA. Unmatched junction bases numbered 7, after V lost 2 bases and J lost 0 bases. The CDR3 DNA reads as TGTGCCAGCAGCTTAGGTCGACAGGGCCGCTCCTACGAGCAGTACTTC. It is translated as CASSLGRQGRSYEQYF.

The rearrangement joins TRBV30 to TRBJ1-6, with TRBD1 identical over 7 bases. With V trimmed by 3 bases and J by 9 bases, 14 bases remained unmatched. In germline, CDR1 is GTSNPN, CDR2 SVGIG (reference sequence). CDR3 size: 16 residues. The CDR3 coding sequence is TGTGCCTGGAGAAAACAGGGGTCACATAATTGTTCACCCCTCCACTTT. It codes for CAWRKQGSHNCSPLHF.

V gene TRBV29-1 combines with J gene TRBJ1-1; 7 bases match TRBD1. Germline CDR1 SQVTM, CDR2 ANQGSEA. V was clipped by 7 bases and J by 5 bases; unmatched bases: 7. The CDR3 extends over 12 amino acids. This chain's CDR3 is CSALVQGTEAFF. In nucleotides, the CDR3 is TGCAGCGCCTTAGTACAGGGGACTGAAGCTTTCTTT.